The rows below give T cell receptor beta chains drawn from one sample of a study of CD8 T cells in ankylosing spondylitis. TCRdb used MiXCR to reprocess the 5' RACE reads, holding one entry per CDR3 protein. The sample holds some 130,000 distinct CDR3 sequences; about 7.3% are singletons and the top ten take 9.5% to 15%. Sequencing was carried out using blood, either unsorted or a sorted T cell fraction (not recorded which). The receptors were sampled from a female donor with ankylosing spondylitis or in good health (not recorded which). CDR3s leave out the opening cysteine and the closing phenylalanine or tryptophan. Fields, in order: V gene, J gene, CDR3 protein.

>TRBV6-5|TRBJ2-5
ASMTGDGETQY
>TRBV7-9|TRBJ1-1
ASSTDPGGLAEAF
>TRBV7-9|TRBJ2-3
ASSLRGQDTQY
>TRBV20-1|TRBJ1-1
SARPNTEAF
>TRBV9|TRBJ2-7
ASSVVGQGDEQY
>TRBV27|TRBJ2-3
ASTEWGGRTDTQY
>TRBV5-1|TRBJ2-5
ASSLARQGTNLHGETQY
>TRBV5-1|TRBJ1-1
ASSFGASGEAF
>TRBV6-5|TRBJ2-7
ASSYSSGSGYEQY
>TRBV4-3|TRBJ2-5
ASSQDASGGAGETQY
>TRBV24-1|TRBJ1-1
ATSDSGETEAF
>TRBV5-4|TRBJ2-3
ASSLAGRPELTDTQY
>TRBV4-3|TRBJ2-1
ASSQDRVDVGKQF
>TRBV20-1|TRBJ1-1
SARMAWNTEAF
>TRBV5-8|TRBJ2-1
ASSLGGGNPSYNEQF
>TRBV30|TRBJ2-1
AWTPAGPSSYNEQF
>TRBV3-1|TRBJ1-3
ASSQGLRSGNTIY
>TRBV7-2|TRBJ2-2
ASSRDQATGELF
>TRBV7-9|TRBJ2-7
ASSLGAEYEQY
>TRBV6-5|TRBJ1-6
ASSYVGQGHRAYNSPLH
>TRBV20-1|TRBJ2-5
SAGGAVKGQETQY
>TRBV5-1|TRBJ1-5
ASSLRTGEGDGNQPQH
>TRBV5-4|TRBJ1-1
ASSLDRAGLPSGDTEAF
>TRBV15|TRBJ2-3
ATSREGLSDTQY
>TRBV28|TRBJ1-6
ASSLGGYTSPLH
>TRBV10-3|TRBJ2-2
ATELAANTGELF